This T cell receptor beta chain was sequenced in a study of T-cell reconstitution after alpha-beta-depleted transplantation in children. Findings of the study overall: From newly produced T cells came most of the T-cell counts and diversity one year after transplant. There were reportedly several hundred expanded graft clones from which alpha-beta T cells came about two months after transplant. Some patients showed high day-60 TCRbeta diversity, which derived from surviving recipient T cells and thymic progenitors.

The CDR3 runs to 13 residues. V was trimmed by 2 bases and J by 5 bases, leaving 7 bases between them. Germline CDR1 reads MNHEY; CDR2 reads SVGEGT. This clonotype was seen at least ten times. Its cognate antigen is unknown. Preparation of the TCRbeta library used unique molecular identifiers. TCRdb re-called the PCR reads through MiXCR, storing one row per CDR3 protein. The sample gives 550,000 to 600,000 distinct CDR3 sequences, 20% to 25% of which show up once; roughly 14% is in the top ten. The origin of this receptor is a boy under two years old who had a stem cell transplant for acute myeloid leukemia, so the T cells may come from the graft donor. The specimen was PBMCs, mostly from graft donor cells, collected 360 days after TCRalphabeta/CD19-depleted stem cell transplant. The genes are TRBV6-2 or TRBV6-3 and TRBJ2-1, with unresolved D. Here the CDR3 DNA reads TGTGCCAGCAGTTACGGCCGAGACAATGAGCAGTTCTTC. It encodes CASSYGRDNEQFF.